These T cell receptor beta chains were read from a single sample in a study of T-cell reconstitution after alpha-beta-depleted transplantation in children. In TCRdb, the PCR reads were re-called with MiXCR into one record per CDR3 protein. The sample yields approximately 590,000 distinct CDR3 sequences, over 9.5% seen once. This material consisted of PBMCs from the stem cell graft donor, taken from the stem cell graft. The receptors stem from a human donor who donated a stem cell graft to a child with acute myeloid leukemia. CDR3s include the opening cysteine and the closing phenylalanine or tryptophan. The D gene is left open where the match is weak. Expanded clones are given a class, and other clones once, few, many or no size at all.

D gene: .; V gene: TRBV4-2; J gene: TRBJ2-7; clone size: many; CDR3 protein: CASSQDRGEYYEQYF; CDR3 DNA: TGTGCCAGCAGCCAAGATAGGGGAGAGTACTACGAGCAGTACTTC
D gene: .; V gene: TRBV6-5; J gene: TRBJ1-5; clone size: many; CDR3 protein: CASSFGLNQPQHF; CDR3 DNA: TGTGCCAGCAGTTTCGGACTAAATCAGCCCCAGCATTTT
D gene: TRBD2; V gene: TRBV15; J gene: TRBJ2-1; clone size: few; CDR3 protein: CATGLAGINEQFF; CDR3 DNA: TGTGCCACTGGACTAGCGGGAATCAATGAGCAGTTCTTC
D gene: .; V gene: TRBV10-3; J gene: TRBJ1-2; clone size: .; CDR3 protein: CAISGGNGYGYTF; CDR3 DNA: TGTGCCATCAGTGGTGGAAACGGATATGGCTACACCTTC
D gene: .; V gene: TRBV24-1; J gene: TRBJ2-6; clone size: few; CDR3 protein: CATSDASGANVLTF; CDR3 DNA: TGTGCCACCAGTGATGCGTCTGGGGCCAACGTCCTGACTTTC
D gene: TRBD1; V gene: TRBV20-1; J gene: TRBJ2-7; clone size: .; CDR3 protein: CSASGWGTANEQYF; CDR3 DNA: TGCAGTGCTAGTGGTTGGGGGACAGCCAACGAGCAGTACTTC
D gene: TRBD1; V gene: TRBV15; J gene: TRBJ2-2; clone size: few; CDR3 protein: CATSRDKTGISAGELFF; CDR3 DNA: TGTGCCACCAGCAGAGATAAGACAGGGATTAGCGCCGGGGAGCTGTTTTTT
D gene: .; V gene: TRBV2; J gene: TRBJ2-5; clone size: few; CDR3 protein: CASSDWVRETQYF; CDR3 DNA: TGTGCCAGCAGTGATTGGGTTCGGGAGACCCAGTACTTC
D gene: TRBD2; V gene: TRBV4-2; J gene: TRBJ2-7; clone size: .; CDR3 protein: CASSQDSSGSRREQYF; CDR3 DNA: TGTGCCAGCAGCCAAGATTCTAGCGGGAGTCGAAGGGAGCAGTACTTC
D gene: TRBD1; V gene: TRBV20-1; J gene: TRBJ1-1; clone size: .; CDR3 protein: CSARAGTAPQTEAFF; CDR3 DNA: TGCAGTGCTAGAGCCGGGACAGCTCCGCAGACTGAAGCTTTCTTT
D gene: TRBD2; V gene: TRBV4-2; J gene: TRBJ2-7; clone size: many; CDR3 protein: CASSQVSGNAYEQYF; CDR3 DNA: TGTGCCAGCAGCCAAGTTAGCGGGAACGCCTACGAGCAGTACTTC
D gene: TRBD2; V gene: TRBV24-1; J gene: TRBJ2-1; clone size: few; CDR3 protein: CATSDQIAGAINEQFF; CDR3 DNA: TGTGCCACCAGTGATCAGATAGCGGGAGCCATTAATGAGCAGTTCTTC
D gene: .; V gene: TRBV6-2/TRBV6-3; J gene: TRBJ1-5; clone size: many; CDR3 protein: CATRNSGQSNQPQHF; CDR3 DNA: TGTGCCACCCGGAACTCGGGCCAGTCCAATCAGCCCCAGCATTTT
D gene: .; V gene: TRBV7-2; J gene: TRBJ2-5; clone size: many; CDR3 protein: CASSLTGRIQETQYF; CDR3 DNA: TGTGCCAGCAGCTTAACGGGGAGAATCCAAGAGACCCAGTACTTC
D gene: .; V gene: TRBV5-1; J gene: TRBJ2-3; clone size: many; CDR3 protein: CASSLSMGHGTDTQYF; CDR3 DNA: TGCGCCAGCAGCTTGTCAATGGGACATGGCACAGATACGCAGTATTTT
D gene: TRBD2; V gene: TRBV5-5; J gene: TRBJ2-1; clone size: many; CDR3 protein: CASSARDYPDEQFF; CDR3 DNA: TGTGCCAGCAGCGCCCGGGACTACCCGGATGAGCAGTTCTTC
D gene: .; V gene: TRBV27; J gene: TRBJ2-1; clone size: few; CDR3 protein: CASQASSWGSGYNEQFF; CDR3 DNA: TGTGCCAGCCAAGCTTCTAGTTGGGGGTCGGGGTACAATGAGCAGTTCTTC
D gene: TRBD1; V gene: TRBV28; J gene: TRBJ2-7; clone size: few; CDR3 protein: CASSYQTGASYEQYF; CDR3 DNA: TGTGCCAGCAGTTACCAGACAGGGGCTTCCTACGAGCAGTACTTC
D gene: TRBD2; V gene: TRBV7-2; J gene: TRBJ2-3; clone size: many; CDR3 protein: CASSYQAGGSTDTQYF; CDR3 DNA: TGTGCCAGCAGCTACCAAGCGGGAGGTAGCACAGATACGCAGTATTTT
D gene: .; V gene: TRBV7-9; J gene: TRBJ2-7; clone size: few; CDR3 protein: CASRLGTGTYEQYF; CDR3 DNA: TGTGCCAGCCGCTTGGGGACTGGCACTTACGAGCAGTACTTC
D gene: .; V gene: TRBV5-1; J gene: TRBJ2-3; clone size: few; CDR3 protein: CASSLDSGGQSSDTQYF; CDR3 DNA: TGCGCCAGCAGCTTGGATTCGGGGGGACAGTCATCAGATACGCAGTATTTT
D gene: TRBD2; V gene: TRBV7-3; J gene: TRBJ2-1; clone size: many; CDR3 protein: CASSQALAGPYEQFF; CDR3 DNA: TGTGCCAGCAGCCAAGCACTAGCGGGTCCTTATGAGCAGTTCTTC
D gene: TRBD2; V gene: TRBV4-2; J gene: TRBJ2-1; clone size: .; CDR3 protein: CASSQHSTSGNPRNEQFF; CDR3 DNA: TGTGCCAGCAGCCAACATTCGACTAGCGGGAACCCCCGCAATGAGCAGTTCTTC
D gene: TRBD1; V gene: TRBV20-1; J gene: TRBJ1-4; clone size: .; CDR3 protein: CSARDPDRVNEKLFF; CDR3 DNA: TGCAGTGCTAGAGATCCGGACAGGGTTAATGAAAAACTGTTTTTT
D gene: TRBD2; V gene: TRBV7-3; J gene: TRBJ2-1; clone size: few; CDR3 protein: CASSSGPTSGRRANEQFF; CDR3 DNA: TGTGCCAGCAGCTCCGGACCGACTAGCGGGAGGCGAGCGAATGAGCAGTTCTTC
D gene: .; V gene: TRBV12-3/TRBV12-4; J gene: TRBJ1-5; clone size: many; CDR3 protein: CASTVTDSGNQPQHF; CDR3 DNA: TGTGCCAGCACCGTGACAGATTCGGGTAATCAGCCCCAGCATTTT
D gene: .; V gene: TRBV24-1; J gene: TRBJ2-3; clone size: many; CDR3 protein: CATSGLRGGTDTQYF; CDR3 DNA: TGTGCCACCAGTGGCCTTCGAGGGGGCACAGATACGCAGTATTTT
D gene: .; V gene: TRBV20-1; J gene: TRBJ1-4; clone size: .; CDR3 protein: CSATQGAGSTNEKLFF; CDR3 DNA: TGCAGTGCCACTCAAGGGGCCGGATCAACTAATGAAAAACTGTTTTTT
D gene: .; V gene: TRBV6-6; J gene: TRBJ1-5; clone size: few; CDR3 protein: CASRQQADQPQHF; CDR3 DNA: TGTGCCAGCAGACAACAGGCAGATCAGCCCCAGCATTTT
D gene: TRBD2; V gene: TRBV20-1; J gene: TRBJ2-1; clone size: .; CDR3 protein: CSAGGGGNEQFF; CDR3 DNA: TGCAGTGCTGGGGGGGGGGGCAATGAGCAGTTCTTC
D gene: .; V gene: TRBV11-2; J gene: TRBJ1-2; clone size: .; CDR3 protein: CATAGARGDYGYTF; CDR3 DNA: TGTGCCACCGCGGGGGCACGGGGAGACTATGGCTACACCTTC
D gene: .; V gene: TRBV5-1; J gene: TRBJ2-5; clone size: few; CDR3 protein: CASSRVTQETQYF; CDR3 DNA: TGCGCCAGCAGTCGAGTGACTCAAGAGACCCAGTACTTC
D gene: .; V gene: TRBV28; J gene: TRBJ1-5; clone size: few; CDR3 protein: CASRPGTFGSQPQHF; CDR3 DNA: TGTGCCAGCAGGCCCGGGACATTTGGGAGTCAGCCCCAGCATTTT
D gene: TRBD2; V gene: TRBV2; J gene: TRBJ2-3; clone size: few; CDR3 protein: CASSRLASGRANTDTQYF; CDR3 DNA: TGTGCCAGCAGTCGACTGGCTAGCGGGAGGGCCAACACAGATACGCAGTATTTT
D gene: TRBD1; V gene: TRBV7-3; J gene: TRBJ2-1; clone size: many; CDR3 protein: CASSFGQGYNEQFF; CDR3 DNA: TGTGCCAGCAGCTTTGGACAGGGATACAATGAGCAGTTCTTC
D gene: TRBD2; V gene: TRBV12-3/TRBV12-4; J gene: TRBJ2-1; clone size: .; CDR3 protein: CASSFGTSPFF; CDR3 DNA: TGTGCCAGCAGTTTTGGGACTAGCCCGTTCTTC
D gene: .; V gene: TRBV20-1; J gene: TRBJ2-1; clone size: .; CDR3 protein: CSARVRTANSYNEQFF; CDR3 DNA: TGCAGTGCTAGAGTAAGGACGGCTAACTCCTACAATGAGCAGTTCTTC
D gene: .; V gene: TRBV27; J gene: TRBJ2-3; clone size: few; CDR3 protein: CAMHAGHTDTQYF; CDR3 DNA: TGTGCCATGCATGCCGGGCACACAGATACGCAGTATTTT
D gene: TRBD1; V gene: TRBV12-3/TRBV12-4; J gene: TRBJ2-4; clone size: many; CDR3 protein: CASSLRTGMGNIQYF; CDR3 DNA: TGTGCCAGCAGTTTAAGGACAGGGATGGGAAACATTCAGTACTTC
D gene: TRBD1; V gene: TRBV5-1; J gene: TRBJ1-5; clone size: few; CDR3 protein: CASSTTGGSNQPQHF; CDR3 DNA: TGCGCCAGCAGCACGACAGGGGGTAGCAATCAGCCCCAGCATTTT
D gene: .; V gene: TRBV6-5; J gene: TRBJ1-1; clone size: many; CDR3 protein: CASSDSVLNTEAFF; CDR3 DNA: TGTGCCAGCTCGGACAGTGTACTGAACACTGAAGCTTTCTTT
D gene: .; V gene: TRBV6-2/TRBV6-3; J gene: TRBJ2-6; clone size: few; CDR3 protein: CASTIGANVLTF; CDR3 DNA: TGTGCCAGCACGATCGGGGCCAACGTCCTGACTTTC
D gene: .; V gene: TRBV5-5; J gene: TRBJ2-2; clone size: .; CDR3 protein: CASSLFGTNTGELFF; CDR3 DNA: TGTGCCAGCAGCTTATTCGGGACTAACACCGGGGAGCTGTTTTTT
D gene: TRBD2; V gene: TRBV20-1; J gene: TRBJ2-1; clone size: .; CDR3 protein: CSAVAGAVAEQFF; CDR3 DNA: TGCAGTGCCGTAGCGGGAGCCGTGGCTGAGCAGTTCTTC
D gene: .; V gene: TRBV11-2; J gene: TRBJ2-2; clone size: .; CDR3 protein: CASSLHYPTGRLNTGELFF; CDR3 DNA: TGTGCCAGCAGCCTCCATTACCCAACAGGGCGACTAAACACCGGGGAGCTGTTTTTT
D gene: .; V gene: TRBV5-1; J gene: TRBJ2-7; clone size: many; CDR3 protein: CASSLEGGRDQTYF; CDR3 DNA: TGCGCCAGCAGCTTGGAGGGGGGTCGGGACCAGACGTACTTC
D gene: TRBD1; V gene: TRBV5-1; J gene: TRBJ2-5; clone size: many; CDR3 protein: CASSSGTGVIGSETQYF; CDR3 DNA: TGCGCCAGCAGCTCCGGGACAGGGGTGATAGGGAGTGAGACCCAGTACTTC
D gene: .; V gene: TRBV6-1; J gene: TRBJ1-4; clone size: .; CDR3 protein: CASSEVGGTRSFEKLFF; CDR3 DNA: TGTGCCAGCAGTGAAGTGGGGGGAACCAGGAGTTTCGAAAAACTGTTTTTT
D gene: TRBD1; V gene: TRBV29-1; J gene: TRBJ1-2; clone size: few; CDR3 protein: CSAFFWTGGHGYTF; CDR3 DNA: TGCAGCGCCTTCTTCTGGACAGGGGGGCATGGCTACACCTTC
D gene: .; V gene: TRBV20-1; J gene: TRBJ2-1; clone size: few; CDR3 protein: CSAGGRLSSYNEQFF; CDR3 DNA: TGCAGTGCTGGGGGGAGGCTCAGCTCCTACAATGAGCAGTTCTTC
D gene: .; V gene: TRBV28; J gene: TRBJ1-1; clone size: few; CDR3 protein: CATGGVRTEAFF; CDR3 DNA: TGTGCCACAGGAGGGGTTAGGACTGAAGCTTTCTTT